This T cell receptor (beta chain) was captured in a study of T-cell reconstitution after alpha-beta-depleted transplantation in children. The CDR3 consists of 15 residues. Looked up from germline, CDR1 is MNHNS and CDR2 is SASEGT. Deletions cut 8 bases from V and 4 bases from J, with 21 bases between. Preparation of the TCRbeta library used unique molecular identifiers. TCRdb reprocessed the PCR reads via MiXCR and lists one record per CDR3 protein. The table includes about 980,000 distinct CDR3 sequences, about 29% detected once. J is TRBJ2-7 and V is TRBV6-1, with D possibly called TRBD1 or TRBD2 (5 bases each). Sequences were derived from PBMCs, mostly from graft donor cells, sampled 360 days after TCRalphabeta/CD19-depleted stem cell transplant. The source is a boy under two years old who had a stem cell transplant for SCID, so the T cells may come from the graft donor. CDR3 loop: CASVPGPGDGYEQYF. The CDR3, as DNA: TGTGCCAGCGTCCCGGGACCTGGTGATGGTTACGAGCAGTACTTC.